Each of the 9 T cell receptor beta chains below was sequenced from the same sample in a study of blood T cell repertoires in COVID-19 (dated by TCRdb to 2018 to 2020). Receptor libraries were prepared by the immunoSEQ multiplex PCR assay. Not all clones reach the TCRdb copy of this immuneACCESS table, which keeps in-frame sequences only. Checked studies attribute under half of the gap to unresolved V genes and leave the rest unexplained. This sample lists about 240,000 clones; around 83% were detected once. The leading ten clones occupy 9.6% of the sample. Sequences were obtained from peripheral blood. All receptors derive from a woman of 80 years or more with acute or convalescent COVID-19.

This clone was picked up a small number of times. The chain is built from TRBV4-2 and TRBJ2-7, with D perhaps matching TRBD2 (5 bases). The CDR3 runs to 13 residues. The V and J ends lost 2 bases and 4 bases respectively, with 9 bases between them. Germline CDR1 is LGHNA and CDR2 is YNFKEQ. CDR3 region: CASSQRGGYEQYF. CDR3 DNA sequence: TGTGCCAGCAGCCAACGGGGTGGGTACGAGCAGTACTTC.

CDR3 loop: CASSPPPGREGPLHF. DNA of the CDR3: TGTGCCAGCTCACCACCGCCGGGAAGGGAAGGACCCCTCCACTTT. V gene TRBV18 combines with J gene TRBJ1-6; the D is unclear. The CDR3 is 15 amino acids. Trimming left V 0 bases short and J 12 bases short, with 15 bases between. Germline CDR1 KGHSH, CDR2 LQKENI.

The J gene is TRBJ2-1, the V gene TRBV15; 10 nucleotides match TRBD2. The germline V gene encodes CDR1 LNHNV and CDR2 YYDKDF (reference sequence). The CDR3 is 17 residues long. Germline trimming cut 0 bases from V and 10 bases from J; bases unmatched to any gene: 12. The CDR3 loop is CATSRDPNQRGGSEQFF. The CDR3 bases are TGTGCCACCAGCAGAGACCCCAACCAGCGGGGGGGAAGCGAGCAGTTCTTC.

Only one count was recorded for this clone. The chain uses TRBV5-5 and TRBJ2-7, with D perhaps TRBD2 (7 bases). The V gene lost 0 bases and the J gene lost 5 bases, with 21 bases spanning the gap. The CDR3 covers 17 residues. Germline CDR1 is SGHKS and CDR2 is YYEKEE (reference sequence). CDR3 bases: TGTGCCAGCAGCTTGGCCCTTGGGGGGGGCGCGGACCACGAGCAGTACTTC. Its translation is CASSLALGGGADHEQYF.

This chain joins TRBV5-1 and TRBJ1-3; D remains ambiguous. The ends were cut back, 1 base at V and 0 bases at J, with 8 bases in the middle. The CDR3 length is 15 residues. From germline, CDR1 is SGHRS and CDR2 YFSETQ. The CDR3, as DNA: TGCGCCAGCAGCTTGCCCACAGACTCTGGAAACACCATATATTTT. Translated, it gives CASSLPTDSGNTIYF.

V usage is TRBV6-1 and J usage is TRBJ1-2; D possibly corresponds to TRBD1 (5 bases). Germline CDR1 reads MNHNS; CDR2 reads SASEGT. The CDR3 runs 15 residues. Trimming took 3 bases from V and 4 from J, leaving 15 bases between them. CDR3 loop: CASSDPSTASYGYTF. DNA of the CDR3: TGTGCCAGCAGTGATCCCTCGACAGCCTCCTATGGCTACACCTTC.

As concerns this clone: Germline and junction disagree at one end, which may indicate a read error. The chain combines TRBV3-1 (or the pseudogene TRBV3-2) with TRBJ2-5; D is unclear. Germline V gene sequence: CDR1 LGHDT, CDR2 YNNKEL (reference sequence). The CDR3 has 9 residues. The CDR3: CASSQVLDF. The CDR3 DNA reads TGTGCCAGCAGCCAAGTCCTAGACTTC.

The V call is TRBV30, the J call TRBJ2-7; D ambiguous. Germline V lookup: CDR1 GTSNPN, CDR2 SVGIG (reference sequence). V was pared by 1 base and J by 7 bases, with 8 bases between. The CDR3 sequence is 11 residues long. The CDR3 nucleotides read TGTGCCTGGAGTGCCCAGACAGAGCAGTACTTC. Translating gives CAWSAQTEQYF.

The sample holds a few counts of this clone. The CDR3 sequence is CASSLIAGGQGVSEQFF. CDR3 nucleotide sequence: TGCGCCAGCAGCTTGATAGCAGGGGGACAGGGAGTAAGTGAGCAGTTCTTC. The chain combines TRBV5-1 with TRBJ2-1; 9 bases map to TRBD1. Trimming at V came to 1 base and at J to 9 bases, leaving 14 bases not matched to a gene. The CDR3 contains 17 residues. Germline-derived CDR1 and CDR2 are SGHRS and YFSETQ.